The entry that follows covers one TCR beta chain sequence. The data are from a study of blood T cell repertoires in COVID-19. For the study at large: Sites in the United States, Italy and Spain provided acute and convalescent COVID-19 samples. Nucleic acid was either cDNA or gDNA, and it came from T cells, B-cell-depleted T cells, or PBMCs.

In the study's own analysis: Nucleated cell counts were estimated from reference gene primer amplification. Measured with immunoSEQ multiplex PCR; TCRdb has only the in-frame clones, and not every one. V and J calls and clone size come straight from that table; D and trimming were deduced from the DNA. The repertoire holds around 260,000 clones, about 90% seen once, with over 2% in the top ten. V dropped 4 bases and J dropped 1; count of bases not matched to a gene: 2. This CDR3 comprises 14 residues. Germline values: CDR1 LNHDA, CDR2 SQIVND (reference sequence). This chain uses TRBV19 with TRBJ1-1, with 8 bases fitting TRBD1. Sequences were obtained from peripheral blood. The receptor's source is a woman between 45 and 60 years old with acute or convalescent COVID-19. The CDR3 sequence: CASSKGQGNTEAFF. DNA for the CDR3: TGTGCCAGTAGTAAAGGACAGGGGAACACTGAAGCTTTCTTT.